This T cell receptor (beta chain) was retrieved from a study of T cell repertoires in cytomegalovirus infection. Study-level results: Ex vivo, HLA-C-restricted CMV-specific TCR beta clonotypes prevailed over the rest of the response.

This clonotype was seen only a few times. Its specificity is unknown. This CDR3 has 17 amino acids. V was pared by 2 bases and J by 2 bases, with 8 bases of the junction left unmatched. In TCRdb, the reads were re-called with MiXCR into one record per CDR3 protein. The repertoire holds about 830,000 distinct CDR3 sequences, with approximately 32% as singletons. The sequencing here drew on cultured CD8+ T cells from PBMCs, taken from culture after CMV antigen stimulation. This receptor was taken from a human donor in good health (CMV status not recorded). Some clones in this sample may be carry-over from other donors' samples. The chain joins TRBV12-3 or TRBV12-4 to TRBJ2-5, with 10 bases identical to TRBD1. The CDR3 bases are TGTGCCAGCAGTTTAAGGGACAGGGGTTTCGGACAAGAGACCCAGTACTTC. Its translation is CASSLRDRGFGQETQYF.